Sequencing of this T cell receptor (beta chain) was carried out in a study of blood T cells in healthy people across ages. A few counts support this clonotype. A second PCR, run for roughly 7 to 11 cycles, used a sample-barcoded 5' primer plus a J-beta primer mix. Via MiXCR, TCRdb re-called the 5' RACE reads, giving one row per CDR3 protein. The repertoire holds about 1.8 million distinct CDR3 sequences, with 40% to 55% as singletons. Germline V gene sequence: CDR1 SGHKS, CDR2 YYEKEE (reference sequence). The ends lost 2 bases at V and 2 bases at J; junction bases unmatched: 5. This CDR3 contains 15 residues.

Sequenced input: blood. The V and J genes are TRBV5-5 and TRBJ2-5; 8 nucleotides align to TRBD1. The sequence was collected from a woman between 35 and 50 years old in good health. The CDR3 is CASSFDRGRQETQYF. In DNA form, the CDR3 reads TGTGCCAGCAGCTTCGACAGGGGCCGGCAAGAGACCCAGTACTTC. The full variable domain, with the rest looked up from reference TRBV5-5 and TRBJ2-5, is DAGVTQSPTHLIKTRGQQVTLRCSPISGHKSVSWYQQVLGQGPQFIFQYYEKEERGRGNFPDRFSARQFPNYSSELNVNALLLGDSALYLCASSFDRGRQETQYFGPGTRLLVL.